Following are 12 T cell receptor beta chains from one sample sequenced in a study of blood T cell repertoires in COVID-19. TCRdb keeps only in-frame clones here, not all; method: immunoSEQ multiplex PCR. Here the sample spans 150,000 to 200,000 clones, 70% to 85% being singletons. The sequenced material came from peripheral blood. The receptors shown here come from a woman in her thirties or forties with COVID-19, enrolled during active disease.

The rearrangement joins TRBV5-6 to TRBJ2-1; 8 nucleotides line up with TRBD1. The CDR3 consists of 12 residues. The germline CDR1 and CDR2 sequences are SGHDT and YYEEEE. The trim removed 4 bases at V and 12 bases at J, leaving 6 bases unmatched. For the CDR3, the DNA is TGTGCCAGCAGCCTGGGGACAGGCGGGCAGTTCTTC. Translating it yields CASSLGTGGQFF. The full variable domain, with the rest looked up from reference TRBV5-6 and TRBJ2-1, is DAGVTQSPTHLIKTRGQQVTLRCSPKSGHDTVSWYQQALGQGPQFIFQYYEEEERQRGNFPDRFSGHQFPNYSSELNVNALLLGDSALYLCASSLGTGGQFFGPGTRLTVL.

CDR3 sequence: CASSQQGWNTEAFF. For the CDR3, the DNA is TGCGCCAGCAGCCAACAGGGATGGAACACTGAAGCTTTCTTT. The chain has TRBV4-1 and TRBJ1-1; weak D call: TRBD1 (5 bases). This CDR3 comprises 14 residues. V shed 2 bases and J shed 1 base, with 8 bases lying between them. Germline V gene lookup returns CDR1 MGHRA and CDR2 YSYEKL.

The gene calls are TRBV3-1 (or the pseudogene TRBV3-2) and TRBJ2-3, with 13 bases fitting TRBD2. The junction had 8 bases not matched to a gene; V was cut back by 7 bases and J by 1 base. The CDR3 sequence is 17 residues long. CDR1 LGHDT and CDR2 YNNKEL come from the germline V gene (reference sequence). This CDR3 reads CASTPGTSGTRTDTQYF. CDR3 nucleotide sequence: TGTGCCAGCACACCCGGGACTAGCGGGACGCGCACAGATACGCAGTATTTT.

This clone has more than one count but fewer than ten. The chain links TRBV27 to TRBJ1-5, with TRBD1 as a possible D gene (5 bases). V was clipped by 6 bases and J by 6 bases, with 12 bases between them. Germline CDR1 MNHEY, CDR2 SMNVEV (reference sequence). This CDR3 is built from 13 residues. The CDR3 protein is CASRKGASQPQHF. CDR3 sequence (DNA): TGTGCCAGCAGAAAAGGGGCTAGTCAGCCCCAGCATTTT.

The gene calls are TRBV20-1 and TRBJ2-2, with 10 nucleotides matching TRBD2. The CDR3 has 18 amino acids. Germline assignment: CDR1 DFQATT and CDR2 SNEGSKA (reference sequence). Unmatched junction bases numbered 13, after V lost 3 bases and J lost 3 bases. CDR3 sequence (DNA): TGCAGTGCTAGTGTAGCTAGCGGGAGTTGGATCGACACCGGGGAGCTGTTTTTT. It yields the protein CSASVASGSWIDTGELFF.

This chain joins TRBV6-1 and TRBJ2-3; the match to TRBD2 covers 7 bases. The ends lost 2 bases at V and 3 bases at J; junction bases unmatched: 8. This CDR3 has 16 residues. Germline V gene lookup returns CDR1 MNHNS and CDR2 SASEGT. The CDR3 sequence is CASSEREDPGTDTQYF. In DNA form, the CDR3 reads TGTGCCAGCAGTGAACGGGAGGACCCGGGAACAGATACGCAGTATTTT.

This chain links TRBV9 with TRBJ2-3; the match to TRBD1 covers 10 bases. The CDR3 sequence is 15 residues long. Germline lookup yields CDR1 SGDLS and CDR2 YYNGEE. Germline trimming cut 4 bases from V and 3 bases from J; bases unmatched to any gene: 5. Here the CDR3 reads CASSLRTGGTDTQYF. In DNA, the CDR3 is TGTGCCAGCAGCCTCCGGACAGGGGGAACAGATACGCAGTATTTT.

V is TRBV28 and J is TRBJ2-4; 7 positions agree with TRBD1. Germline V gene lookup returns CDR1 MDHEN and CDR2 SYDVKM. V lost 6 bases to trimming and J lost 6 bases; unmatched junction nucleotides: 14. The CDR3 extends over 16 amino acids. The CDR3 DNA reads TGTGCCAGCAGCTCTCGAAAACAGGGGAAGGGAAACATTCAGTACTTC. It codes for CASSSRKQGKGNIQYF.

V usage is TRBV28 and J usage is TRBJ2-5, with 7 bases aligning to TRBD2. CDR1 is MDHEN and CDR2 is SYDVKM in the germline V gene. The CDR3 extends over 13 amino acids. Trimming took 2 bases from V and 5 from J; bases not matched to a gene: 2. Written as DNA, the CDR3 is TGTGCCAGCAGTTTAGTCGGGGGGGAGACCCAGTACTTC. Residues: CASSLVGGETQYF.

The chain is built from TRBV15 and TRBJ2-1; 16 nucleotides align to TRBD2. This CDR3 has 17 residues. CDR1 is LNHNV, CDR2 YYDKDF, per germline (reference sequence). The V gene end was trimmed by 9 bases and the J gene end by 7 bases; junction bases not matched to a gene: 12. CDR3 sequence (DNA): TGTGCCACATCAACCGGGACTAGCGGGAGGGCCAATAATGAGCAGTTCTTC. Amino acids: CATSTGTSGRANNEQFF.

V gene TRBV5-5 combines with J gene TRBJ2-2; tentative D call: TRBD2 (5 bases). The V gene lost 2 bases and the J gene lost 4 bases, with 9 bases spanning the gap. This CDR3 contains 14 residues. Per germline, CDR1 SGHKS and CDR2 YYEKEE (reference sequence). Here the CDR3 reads CASSFGLATGELFF. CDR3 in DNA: TGTGCCAGCAGCTTTGGCCTAGCCACCGGGGAGCTGTTTTTT.

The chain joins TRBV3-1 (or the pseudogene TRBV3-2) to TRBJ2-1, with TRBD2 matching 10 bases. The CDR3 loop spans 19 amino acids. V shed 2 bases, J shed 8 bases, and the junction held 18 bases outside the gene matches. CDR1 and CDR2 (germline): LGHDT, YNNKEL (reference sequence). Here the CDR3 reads CASSQHSLAGVVSNDEQFF. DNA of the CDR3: TGTGCCAGCAGCCAACATTCCCTAGCGGGGGTCGTGAGTAACGATGAGCAGTTCTTC.